A single sample is the source of the 11 T cell receptor beta chains below, sequenced in a study of T-cell memory formation after mild COVID-19. In TCRdb, the 5' RACE reads were re-called with MiXCR into one record per CDR3 protein. Here the sample spans more than 100,000 distinct CDR3 sequences, approximately 15% being singletons. The source material was PBMCs or a T cell subset sorted from them (not recorded which). All receptors come from a man aged 18 to 35 who had mild COVID-19 (a few samples of this study predate the infection). Cell type and time point are not known.

The chain links TRBV2 to TRBJ1-2; 8 bases match TRBD1. The V and J ends lost 6 bases and 5 bases, in that order; junction bases with no gene match: 11. CDR3 length: 15 amino acids. CDR1 and CDR2 from the germline V gene are SNHLY and FYNNEI. The CDR3 reads CASSVGQGGDYGYTF. CDR3 bases: TGTGCCAGCAGCGTCGGACAGGGAGGTGATTATGGCTACACCTTC.

This clonotype was counted a few times. V and J are TRBV7-3 and TRBJ2-3; TRBD1 might be the D (6 bases). Germline CDR1 is SGHTA and CDR2 is FQGTGA. The CDR3 has 14 residues. Trimming cost V 5 bases and J 3 bases, with 12 bases left between them. The DNA of the CDR3 is TGTGCCAGCAGCGAGGGGCAGGGGACAGATACGCAGTATTTT. This translates into CASSEGQGTDTQYF.

The table lists this clonotype with many counts. The chain employs TRBV20-1 and TRBJ2-3; D gene unclear. Germline lookup yields CDR1 DFQATT and CDR2 SNEGSKA (reference sequence). There are 15 residues in the CDR3. The V end was cut by 0 bases, the J end by 6 bases, with 16 bases between. CDR3 amino acids: CSARDSDFAADTQYF. CDR3 in DNA: TGCAGTGCTAGAGATTCGGATTTCGCGGCCGATACGCAGTATTTT.

The rearrangement links TRBV7-2 to TRBJ1-5; no clear D. This CDR3 has 14 amino acids. CDR1 is SGHTA, CDR2 FQGNSA, per germline. V was pared by 2 bases and J by 3 bases, with 8 bases between. The CDR3 nucleotides read TGTGCCAGCAGCTTATATTACAACAATCAGCCCCAGCATTTT. Amino acid sequence: CASSLYYNNQPQHF.

The chain uses TRBV3-2 and TRBJ2-1; the table's TRBD2 call for D was not verified on the DNA. TRBV3-2 is designated a pseudogene. This CDR3 has 16 amino acids. The CDR3 coding sequence is TGTGCCAGCAGCCACCAGGCTAGCGGGGAGGACAATGAGCAGTTCTTC. Protein: CASSHQASGEDNEQFF.

The table lists this clonotype with a few counts. The chain combines TRBV7-2 with TRBJ2-3; TRBD2 matches at 7 bases. The J segment lost 1 base and the V segment lost 1 base, leaving 2 bases of the junction unmatched. Per the germline V gene, CDR1 is SGHTA and CDR2 is FQGNSA. CDR3 length: 15 amino acids. As DNA, the CDR3 is TGTGCCAGCAGCTTAGTGGGGGGGGGCACAGATACGCAGTATTTT. It codes for CASSLVGGGTDTQYF.

CDR3 nucleotides: TGCAGTGCTAGAGCTAGTAGGTTCTATGGCTACACCTTC. It translates to CSARASRFYGYTF. The rearrangement joins TRBV20-1 to TRBJ1-2; unclear D gene. Trimming took 1 base from V and 4 from J, leaving 10 bases between them. The CDR3 consists of 13 residues. Germline assignment: CDR1 DFQATT and CDR2 SNEGSKA (reference sequence).

The chain employs TRBV5-6 and TRBJ2-2; 9 nucleotides align to TRBD1. Germline V gene data show CDR1 as SGHDT and CDR2 as YYEEEE. CDR3 length equals 14 residues. Losses at the gene ends were 3 bases for V and 3 bases for J; bases not matched to a gene: 0. The CDR3 DNA reads as TGTGCCAGCAGCTGGACAGGGGACACCGGGGAGCTGTTTTTT. It encodes CASSWTGDTGELFF.

This clonotype showed up just a few times. This sequence joins TRBV12-3 or TRBV12-4 and TRBJ1-1; no firm D call. The V end was cut by 7 bases, the J end by 3 bases, with 12 bases between. The CDR3 extends over 13 amino acids. The DNA of the CDR3 is TGTGCCAGCACCACAAGCGCCGACACTGAAGCTTTCTTT. Residues: CASTTSADTEAFF.

This rearrangement joins TRBV10-3 to TRBJ1-4; D is perhaps TRBD1 (6 bases). The germline CDR1 and CDR2 sequences are ENHRY and SYGVKD. Trimming stripped 2 bases from V and 7 bases from J, with 20 bases between. The CDR3 has 17 amino acids. CDR3 nucleotide sequence: TGTGCCATCAGTGAGCGGGGAATGCAGGGGCGGAGTGAAAAACTGTTTTTT. Translating gives CAISERGMQGRSEKLFF.

The chain is built from TRBV4-3 and TRBJ1-6; D ambiguous. The CDR3 length is 16 residues. V was trimmed by 0 bases and J by 0 bases, leaving 6 bases between them. Germline V gene lookup returns CDR1 LGHNA and CDR2 YSLEER. CDR3 bases: TGCGCCAGCAGCCAAGATGTGAGCTCCTATAATTCACCCCTCCACTTT. Its protein is CASSQDVSSYNSPLHF.